This T cell receptor beta chain was identified in a study of cytotoxic CD8 clonotypes in ibrutinib-treated CLL. In the study overall: By median roughly 68 months, around twelve had progressed and 14 stayed remitted; responses had been 2 complete and about 25 partial.

The data were produced by immunoSEQ multiplex PCR, yet TCRdb's version contains in-frame clones alone and is incomplete. The table records tens of thousands of clones, approximately 65% of them present only once. The clonotype originates from a human donor with chronic lymphocytic leukemia. Sample: PBMCs, taken after 24 months of ibrutinib treatment.

CDR3: CATSGARTDTQYF. The DNA of the CDR3 is TGTGCCACTAGCGGGGCCCGCACAGATACGCAGTATTTT. J is TRBJ2-3 and V is TRBV10-3; 9 nucleotides line up with TRBD2. Germline V CDR1 and CDR2: ENHRY, SYGVKD. V gave up 10 bases and J gave up 1 base; unmatched junction bases: 3. This CDR3 has 13 amino acids.